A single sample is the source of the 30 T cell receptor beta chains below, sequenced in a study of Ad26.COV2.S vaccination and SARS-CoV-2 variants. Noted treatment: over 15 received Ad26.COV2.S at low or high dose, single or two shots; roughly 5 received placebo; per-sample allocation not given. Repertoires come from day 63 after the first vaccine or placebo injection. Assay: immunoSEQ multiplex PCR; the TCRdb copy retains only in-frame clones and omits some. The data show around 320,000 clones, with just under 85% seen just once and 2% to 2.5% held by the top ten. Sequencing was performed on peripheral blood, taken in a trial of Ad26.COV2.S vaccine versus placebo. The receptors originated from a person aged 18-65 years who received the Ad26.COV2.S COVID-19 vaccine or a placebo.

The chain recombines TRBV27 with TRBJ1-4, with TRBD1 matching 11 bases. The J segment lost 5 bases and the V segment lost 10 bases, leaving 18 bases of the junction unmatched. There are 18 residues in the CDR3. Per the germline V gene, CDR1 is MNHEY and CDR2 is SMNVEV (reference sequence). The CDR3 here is CATAGQGAKVFVNEKLFF. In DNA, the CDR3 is TGTGCCACAGCCGGACAGGGGGCGAAGGTGTTCGTCAATGAAAAACTGTTTTTT.

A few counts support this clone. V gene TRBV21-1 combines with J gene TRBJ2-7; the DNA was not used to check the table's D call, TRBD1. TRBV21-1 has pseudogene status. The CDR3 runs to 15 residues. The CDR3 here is CASSTRDRGYWEQYF. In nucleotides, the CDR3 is TGTGCCAGCAGCACCCGGGACAGGGGTTATTGGGAGCAGTACTTC.

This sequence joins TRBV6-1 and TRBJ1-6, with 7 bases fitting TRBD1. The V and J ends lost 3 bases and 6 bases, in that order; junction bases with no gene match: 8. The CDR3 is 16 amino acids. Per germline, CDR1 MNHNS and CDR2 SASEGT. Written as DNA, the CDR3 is TGTGCCAGCAGTGAGCCCCGGGACAGACTTAATTCACCCCTCCACTTT. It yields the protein CASSEPRDRLNSPLHF.

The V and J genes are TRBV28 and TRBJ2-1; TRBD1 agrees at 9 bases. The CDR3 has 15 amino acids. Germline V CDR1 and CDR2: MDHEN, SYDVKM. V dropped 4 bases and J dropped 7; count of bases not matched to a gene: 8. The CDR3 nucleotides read TGTGCCAGCAGTTCCGGGACAGGGTTAATAAATGAGCAGTTCTTC. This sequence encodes CASSSGTGLINEQFF.

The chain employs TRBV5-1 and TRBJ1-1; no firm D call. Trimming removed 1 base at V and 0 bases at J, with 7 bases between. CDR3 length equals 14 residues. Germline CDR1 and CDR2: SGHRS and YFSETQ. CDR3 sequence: CASSLRQVNTEAFF. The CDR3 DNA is TGCGCCAGCAGCTTGAGGCAGGTGAACACTGAAGCTTTCTTT. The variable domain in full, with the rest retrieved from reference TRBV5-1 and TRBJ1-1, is KAGVTQTPRYLIKTRGQQVTLSCSPISGHRSVSWYQQTPGQGLQFLFEYFSETQRNKGNFPGRFSGRQFSNSRSEMNVSTLELGDSALYLCASSLRQVNTEAFFGQGTRLTVV.

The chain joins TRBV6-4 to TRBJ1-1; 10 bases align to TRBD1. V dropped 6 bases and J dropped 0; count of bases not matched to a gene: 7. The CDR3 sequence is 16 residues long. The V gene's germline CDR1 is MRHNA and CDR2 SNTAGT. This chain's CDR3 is CASSDRGPDMNTEAFF. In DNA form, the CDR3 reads TGTGCCAGCAGCGACAGGGGGCCCGATATGAACACTGAAGCTTTCTTT.

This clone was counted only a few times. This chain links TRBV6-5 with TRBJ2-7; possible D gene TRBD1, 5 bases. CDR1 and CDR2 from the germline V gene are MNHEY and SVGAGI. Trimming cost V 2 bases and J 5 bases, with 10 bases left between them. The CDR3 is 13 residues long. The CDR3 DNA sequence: TGTGCCAGCAGTTACAGGGGATTGCACGAGCAGTACTTC. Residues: CASSYRGLHEQYF.

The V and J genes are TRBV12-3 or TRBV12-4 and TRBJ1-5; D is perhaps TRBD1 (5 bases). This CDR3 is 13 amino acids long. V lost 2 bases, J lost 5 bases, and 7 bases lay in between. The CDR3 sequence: CASSLTQDQPQHF. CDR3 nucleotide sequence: TGTGCCAGCAGTTTAACACAGGATCAGCCCCAGCATTTT.

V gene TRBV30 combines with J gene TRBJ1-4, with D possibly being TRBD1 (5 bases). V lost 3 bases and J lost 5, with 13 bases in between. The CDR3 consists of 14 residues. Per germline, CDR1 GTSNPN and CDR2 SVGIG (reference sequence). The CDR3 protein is CAWSAGTDNEKLFF. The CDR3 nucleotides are TGTGCCTGGAGCGCCGGGACGGACAATGAAAAACTGTTTTTT. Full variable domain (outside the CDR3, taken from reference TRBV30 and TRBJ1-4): SQTIHQWPATLVQPVGSPLSLECTVEGTSNPNLYWYRQAAGRGLQLLFYSVGIGQISSEVPQNLSASRPQDRQFILSSKKLLLSDSGFYLCAWSAGTDNEKLFFGSGTQLSVL.

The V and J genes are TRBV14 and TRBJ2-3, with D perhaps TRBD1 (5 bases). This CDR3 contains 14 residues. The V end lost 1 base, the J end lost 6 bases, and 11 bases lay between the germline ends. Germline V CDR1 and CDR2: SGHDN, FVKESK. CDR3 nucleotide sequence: TGTGCCAGCAGCCAAGTTAGACAGAGGGATACGCAGTATTTT. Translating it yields CASSQVRQRDTQYF. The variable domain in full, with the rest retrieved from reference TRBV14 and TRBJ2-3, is EAGVTQFPSHSVIEKGQTVTLRCDPISGHDNLYWYRRVMGKEIKFLLHFVKESKQDESGMPNNRFLAERTGGTYSTLKVQPAELEDSGVYFCASSQVRQRDTQYFGPGTRLTVL.

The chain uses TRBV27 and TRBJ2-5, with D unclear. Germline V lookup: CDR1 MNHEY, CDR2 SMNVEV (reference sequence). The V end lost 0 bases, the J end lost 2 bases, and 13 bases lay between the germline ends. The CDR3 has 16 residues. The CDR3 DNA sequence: TGTGCCAGCAGTTTATCGGCAAACCCCGCACAAGAGACCCAGTACTTC. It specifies CASSLSANPAQETQYF.

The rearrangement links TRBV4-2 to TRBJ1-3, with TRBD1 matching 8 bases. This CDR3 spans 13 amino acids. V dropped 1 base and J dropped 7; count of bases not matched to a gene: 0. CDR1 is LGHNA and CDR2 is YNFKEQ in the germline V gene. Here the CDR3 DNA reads TGTGCCAGCAGCCAAGGACAGGGGAACACCATATATTTT. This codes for CASSQGQGNTIYF.

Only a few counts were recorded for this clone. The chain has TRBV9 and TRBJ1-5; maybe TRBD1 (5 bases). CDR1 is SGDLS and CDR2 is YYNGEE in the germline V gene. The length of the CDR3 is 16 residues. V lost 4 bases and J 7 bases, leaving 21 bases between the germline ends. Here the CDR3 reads CASSPGGTFKCQPQHF. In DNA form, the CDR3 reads TGTGCCAGCAGCCCAGGAGGGACCTTCAAGTGCCAGCCCCAGCATTTT.

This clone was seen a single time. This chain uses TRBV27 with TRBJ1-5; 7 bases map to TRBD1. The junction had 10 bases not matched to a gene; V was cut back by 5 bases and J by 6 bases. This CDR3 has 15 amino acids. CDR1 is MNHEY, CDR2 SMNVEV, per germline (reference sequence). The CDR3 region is CASSEGARGFQPQHF. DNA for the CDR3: TGTGCCAGCAGTGAGGGGGCAAGGGGATTTCAGCCCCAGCATTTT.

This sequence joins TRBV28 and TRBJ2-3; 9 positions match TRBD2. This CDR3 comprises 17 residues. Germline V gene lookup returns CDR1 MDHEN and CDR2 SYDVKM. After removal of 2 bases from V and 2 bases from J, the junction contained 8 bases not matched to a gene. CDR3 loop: CASSLKGAGGPTDTQYF. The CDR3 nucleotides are TGTGCCAGCAGTTTAAAGGGAGCGGGGGGCCCCACAGATACGCAGTATTTT.

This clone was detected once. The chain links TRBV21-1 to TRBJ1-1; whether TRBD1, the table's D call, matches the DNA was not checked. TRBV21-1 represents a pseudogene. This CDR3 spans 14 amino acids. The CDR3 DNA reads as TGTGCCAGCAGCAAAGAGGAGGAACAGGGGGCCGCTTTCTTT. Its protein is CASSKEEEQGAAFF.

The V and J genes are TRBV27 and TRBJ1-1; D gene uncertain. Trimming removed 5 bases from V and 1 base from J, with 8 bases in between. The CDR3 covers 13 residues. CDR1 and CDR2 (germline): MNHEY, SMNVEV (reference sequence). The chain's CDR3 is CASSKTRNTEAFF. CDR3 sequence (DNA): TGTGCCAGCAGTAAGACAAGGAACACTGAAGCTTTCTTT.

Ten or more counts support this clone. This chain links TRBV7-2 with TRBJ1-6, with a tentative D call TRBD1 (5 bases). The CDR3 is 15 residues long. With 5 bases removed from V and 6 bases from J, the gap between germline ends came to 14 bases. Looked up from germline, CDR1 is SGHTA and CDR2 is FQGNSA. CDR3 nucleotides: TGTGCCAGCAGCCCTTCCGGGGCAGGTAATTCACCCCTCCACTTT. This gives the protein CASSPSGAGNSPLHF.

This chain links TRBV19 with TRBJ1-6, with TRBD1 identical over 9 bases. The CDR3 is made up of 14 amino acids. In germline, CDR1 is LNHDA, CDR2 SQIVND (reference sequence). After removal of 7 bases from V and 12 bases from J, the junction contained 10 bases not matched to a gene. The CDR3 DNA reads TGTGCCAGTATGGCCGGGACAGGGTCAAGACCCCTCCACTTT. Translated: CASMAGTGSRPLHF.

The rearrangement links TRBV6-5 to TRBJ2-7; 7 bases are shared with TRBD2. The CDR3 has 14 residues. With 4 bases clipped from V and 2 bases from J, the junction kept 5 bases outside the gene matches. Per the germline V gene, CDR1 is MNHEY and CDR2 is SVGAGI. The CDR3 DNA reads TGTGCCAGCAGTTGGGGAGGGGAGACCTACGAGCAGTACTTC. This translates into CASSWGGETYEQYF.

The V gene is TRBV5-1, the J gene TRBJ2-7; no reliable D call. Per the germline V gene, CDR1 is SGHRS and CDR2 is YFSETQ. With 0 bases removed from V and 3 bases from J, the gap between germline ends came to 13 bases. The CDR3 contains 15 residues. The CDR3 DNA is TGCGCCAGCAGCTTGGCATCGGGCTATCGCTACGAGCAGTACTTC. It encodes CASSLASGYRYEQYF.

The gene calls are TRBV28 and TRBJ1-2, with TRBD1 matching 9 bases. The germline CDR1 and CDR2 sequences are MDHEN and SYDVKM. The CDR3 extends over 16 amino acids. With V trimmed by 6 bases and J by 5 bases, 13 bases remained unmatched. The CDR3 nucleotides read TGTGCCAGCAGCCCCACCTCAACAGGGGGCGGTTATGGCTACACCTTC. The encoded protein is CASSPTSTGGGYGYTF.

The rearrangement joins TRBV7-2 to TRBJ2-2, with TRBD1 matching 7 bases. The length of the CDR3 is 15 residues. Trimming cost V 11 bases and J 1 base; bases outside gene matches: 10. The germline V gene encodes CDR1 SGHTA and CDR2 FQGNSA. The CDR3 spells CAGRSGQVNTGELFF. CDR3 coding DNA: TGTGCCGGGAGAAGTGGACAGGTGAACACCGGGGAGCTGTTTTTT.

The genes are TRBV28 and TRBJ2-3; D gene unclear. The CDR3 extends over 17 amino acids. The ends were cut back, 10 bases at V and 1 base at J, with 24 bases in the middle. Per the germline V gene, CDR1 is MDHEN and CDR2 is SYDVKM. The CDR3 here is CATQKLKLSKRTDTQYF. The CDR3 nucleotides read TGTGCCACCCAAAAGCTAAAGTTGTCGAAACGCACAGATACGCAGTATTTT.

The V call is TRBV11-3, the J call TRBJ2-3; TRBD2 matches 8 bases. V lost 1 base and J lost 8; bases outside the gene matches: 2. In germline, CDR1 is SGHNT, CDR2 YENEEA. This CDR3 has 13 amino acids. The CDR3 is CASSLGLAGTQYF. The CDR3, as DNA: TGTGCCAGCAGCTTAGGGCTAGCGGGTACGCAGTATTTT.

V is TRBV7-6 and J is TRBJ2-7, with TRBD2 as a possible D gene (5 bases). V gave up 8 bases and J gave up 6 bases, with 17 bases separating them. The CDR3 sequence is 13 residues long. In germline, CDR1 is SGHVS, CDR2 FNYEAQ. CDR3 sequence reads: CASSGPRGTEQYF. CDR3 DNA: TGTGCCAGCTCGGGCCCCCGGGGTACCGAGCAGTACTTC.

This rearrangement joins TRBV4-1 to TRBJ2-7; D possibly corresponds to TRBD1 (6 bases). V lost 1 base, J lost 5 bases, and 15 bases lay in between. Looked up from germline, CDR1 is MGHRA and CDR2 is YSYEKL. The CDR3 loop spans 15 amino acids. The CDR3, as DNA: TGCGCCAGCAGCCAAGGGACGGACAGTGGCAACGAGCAGTACTTC. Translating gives CASSQGTDSGNEQYF.

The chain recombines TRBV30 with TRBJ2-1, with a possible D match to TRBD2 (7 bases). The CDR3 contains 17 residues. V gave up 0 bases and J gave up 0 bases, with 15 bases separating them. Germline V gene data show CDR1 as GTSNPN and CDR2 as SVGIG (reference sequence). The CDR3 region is CAWSVRGGAGSYNEQFF. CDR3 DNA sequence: TGTGCCTGGAGTGTACGAGGGGGGGCCGGCTCCTACAATGAGCAGTTCTTC.

The DNA of the CDR3 is TGTGCCAGCAGTTACGGTCAGCTTGAAGCTTTCTTT. Amino acid sequence: CASSYGQLEAFF. J is TRBJ1-1 and V is TRBV6-6; D call uncertain. V lost 2 bases and J 7 bases, leaving 8 bases between the germline ends. There are 12 residues in the CDR3. Germline CDR1 reads MNHNY; CDR2 reads SVGAGI (reference sequence).

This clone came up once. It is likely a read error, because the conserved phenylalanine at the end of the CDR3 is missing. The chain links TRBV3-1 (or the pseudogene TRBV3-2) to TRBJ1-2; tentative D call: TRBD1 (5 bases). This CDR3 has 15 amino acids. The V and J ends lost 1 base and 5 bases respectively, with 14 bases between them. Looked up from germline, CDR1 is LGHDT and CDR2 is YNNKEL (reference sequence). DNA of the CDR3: TGTGCCAGCAGCCAAGCGGGGCGCCAAATGTATGGCTACACCCTC. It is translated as CASSQAGRQMYGYTL.